The 25 T cell receptor beta chains in this list originate from one sample, sequenced in a study of T cell responses to AZD1222 COVID-19 vaccine. Some clones are missing from TCRdb's copy, which holds only in-frame ones; the method was immunoSEQ multiplex PCR. The sample yields about 110,000 clones, about 95% seen once. This specimen was peripheral blood, taken 28 days after the second AZD1222 dose. The receptors originated from an adult who received the AZD1222 COVID-19 vaccine.

The V call is TRBV6-5, the J call TRBJ1-2, with D tentatively TRBD1 (5 bases). Germline lookup yields CDR1 MNHEY and CDR2 SVGAGI. CDR3 size: 13 residues. Trimming left V 4 bases short and J 7 bases short, with 13 bases between. The CDR3 spells CASSSTGTGGYTF. CDR3 bases: TGTGCCAGCAGTTCTACCGGGACTGGTGGCTACACCTTC.

The rearrangement links TRBV12-3 or TRBV12-4 to TRBJ1-4; D remains ambiguous. The CDR3 loop spans 12 amino acids. The V gene lost 3 bases and the J gene lost 8 bases, with 7 bases spanning the gap. The CDR3 region is CASSFTGEKLFF. In DNA form, the CDR3 reads TGTGCCAGCAGTTTTACGGGAGAAAAACTGTTTTTT.

This rearrangement joins TRBV2 to TRBJ2-1, with D possibly called TRBD1 or TRBD2 (5 bases each). Trimming left V 3 bases short and J 1 base short, with 13 bases between. This CDR3 region has 16 residues. Per the germline V gene, CDR1 is SNHLY and CDR2 is FYNNEI. The CDR3 here is CASSDIGAGSYNEQFF. The CDR3 nucleotides are TGTGCCAGCAGTGATATTGGGGCGGGTTCCTACAATGAGCAGTTCTTC.

This clone was counted once. The chain carries TRBV5-1 and TRBJ2-7; D not resolved. The germline gives CDR1 SGHRS, CDR2 YFSETQ. This CDR3 spans 12 amino acids. V dropped 1 base and J dropped 8 bases, with 10 bases sitting between them. CDR3 region: CASSLSGFQQYF. The CDR3 nucleotides read TGCGCCAGCAGCTTGTCTGGGTTCCAGCAGTACTTC.

The chain has TRBV18 and TRBJ1-3, with D possibly matching TRBD1 (5 bases). Trimming stripped 6 bases from V and 11 bases from J, with 26 bases between. This CDR3 contains 16 residues. Germline V gives CDR1 KGHSH, CDR2 LQKENI. CDR3 sequence reads: CASSPPIAGPGGAIYF. The CDR3 DNA follows: TGTGCCAGCTCGCCCCCTATTGCGGGACCCGGTGGGGCCATATATTTT.

This rearrangement joins TRBV9 to TRBJ1-5, with D unresolved. This CDR3 has 13 residues. Trimming removed 3 bases at V and 4 bases at J, with 8 bases between. Germline V gives CDR1 SGDLS, CDR2 YYNGEE. The CDR3 spells CASSGRGNQPQHF. CDR3 in DNA: TGTGCCAGCAGCGGGCGAGGGAATCAGCCCCAGCATTTT.

The rearrangement joins TRBV27 to TRBJ2-3, with D perhaps given as TRBD1 or TRBD2 (5 bases each). Germline V gene data show CDR1 as MNHEY and CDR2 as SMNVEV (reference sequence). Deletions cut 2 bases from V and 14 bases from J, with 23 bases between. The CDR3 consists of 15 residues. CDR3 sequence: CASSLSWDRDTGRYF. The CDR3 DNA reads as TGTGCCAGCAGTTTAAGTTGGGACCGAGATACTGGACGGTATTTT.

This sequence joins TRBV12-3 or TRBV12-4 and TRBJ1-3; D is unresolved. Trimming removed 2 bases from V and 2 bases from J, with 4 bases in between. This CDR3 has 13 residues. This CDR3 is CASSLQTGNTIYF. In DNA form, the CDR3 reads TGTGCCAGCAGTTTACAAACTGGAAACACCATATATTTT.

The chain joins TRBV5-1 to TRBJ2-3; D gene unclear. The CDR3 runs 12 residues. Per germline, CDR1 SGHRS and CDR2 YFSETQ. Trimming cost V 1 base and J 7 bases, with 7 bases left between them. Here the CDR3 reads CASSLREHTQYF. CDR3 nucleotides: TGCGCCAGCAGCTTGAGGGAACATACGCAGTATTTT.

This clone was found once. The CDR3 loop is CASSGLQGAWLAGVTGELFF. The DNA for the CDR3 is TGTGCCAGCAGTGGACTCCAGGGGGCTTGGCTAGCGGGAGTCACCGGGGAGCTGTTTTTT. V usage is TRBV6-1 and J usage is TRBJ2-2, with 10 bases aligning to TRBD2. CDR1 is MNHNS and CDR2 is SASEGT in the germline V gene. Trimming removed 4 bases from V and 4 bases from J; junction bases left unmatched: 18. The CDR3 is made up of 20 amino acids.

The rearrangement links TRBV11-2 to TRBJ1-2; perhaps TRBD1 as D (5 bases). CDR3 length: 14 residues. Germline lookup yields CDR1 SGHAT and CDR2 FQNNGV. With 5 bases removed from V and 2 bases from J, the gap between germline ends came to 12 bases. CDR3 amino acids: CASSPGKTNYGYTF. The CDR3 nucleotides are TGTGCCAGCAGCCCAGGGAAAACCAACTATGGCTACACCTTC. The variable domain in full, with the rest retrieved from reference TRBV11-2 and TRBJ1-2, is EAGVAQSPRYKIIEKRQSVAFWCNPISGHATLYWYQQILGQGPKLLIQFQNNGVVDDSQLPKDRFSAERLKGVDSTLKIQPAKLEDSAVYLCASSPGKTNYGYTFGSGTRLTVV.

This clone was seen only a few times. The gene calls are TRBV15 and TRBJ1-2; D is possibly TRBD1 (5 bases). CDR1 and CDR2 (germline): LNHNV, YYDKDF (reference sequence). V lost 0 bases, J lost 8 bases, and 13 bases lay in between. The CDR3 contains 14 residues. DNA of the CDR3: TGTGCCACCAGCAGAGATGGGGCGGGTTGGGGCTACACCTTC. It codes for CATSRDGAGWGYTF.

This chain joins TRBV19 and TRBJ2-7, with D hard to call. Trimming pared 6 bases from V and 2 bases from J, leaving 11 bases between. Germline V gene lookup returns CDR1 LNHDA and CDR2 SQIVND (reference sequence). This CDR3 spans 13 amino acids. The CDR3 DNA follows: TGTGCCAGTAGAGATTCGGACCCCTACGAGCAGTACTTC. Its translation is CASRDSDPYEQYF. The whole variable domain, remainder taken from reference TRBV19 and TRBJ2-7, is DGGITQSPKYLFRKEGQNVTLSCEQNLNHDAMYWYRQDPGQGLRLIYYSQIVNDFQKGDIAEGYSVSREKKESFPLTVTSAQKNPTAFYLCASRDSDPYEQYFGPGTRLTVT.

J is TRBJ2-7 and V is TRBV6-2 or TRBV6-3, with 12 bases identical to TRBD2. This CDR3 has 13 amino acids. The trim removed 4 bases at V and 6 bases at J, leaving 1 base unmatched. Germline values: CDR1 MNHEY, CDR2 SVGEGT. As DNA, the CDR3 is TGTGCCAGCAGTTCGGGACTAGCGGGCGAGCAGTACTTC. As protein: CASSSGLAGEQYF.

The table lists this clone with a count of one. J is TRBJ2-5 and V is TRBV5-5; D call uncertain. V was trimmed by 1 base and J by 4 bases, leaving 5 bases between them. The CDR3 covers 12 residues. In germline, CDR1 is SGHKS, CDR2 YYEKEE (reference sequence). The CDR3 sequence: CASSLIIETQYF. The CDR3 bases are TGTGCCAGCAGCTTGATCATAGAGACCCAGTACTTC. The full variable domain, completed using reference TRBV5-5 and TRBJ2-5, is DAGVTQSPTHLIKTRGQQVTLRCSPISGHKSVSWYQQVLGQGPQFIFQYYEKEERGRGNFPDRFSARQFPNYSSELNVNALLLGDSALYLCASSLIIETQYFGPGTRLLVL.

V is TRBV6-5 and J is TRBJ1-2; D may be TRBD1 (5 bases). This CDR3 has 14 residues. The ends were cut back, 5 bases at V and 5 bases at J, with 15 bases in the middle. Germline CDR1 and CDR2: MNHEY and SVGAGI. Written as DNA, the CDR3 is TGTGCCAGCAGTAGCCGGGGGGGGTGGTATGGCTACACCTTC. As protein: CASSSRGGWYGYTF.

CDR3 nucleotide sequence: TGTGCCAGCACTCAAGGGGGGGCTAGCACTGAAGCTTTCTTT. It yields the protein CASTQGGASTEAFF. This chain uses TRBV6-5 with TRBJ1-1; D is perhaps TRBD1 (6 bases). The germline V gene encodes CDR1 MNHEY and CDR2 SVGAGI. The CDR3 is 14 residues long. V gave up 7 bases and J gave up 4 bases, with 16 bases separating them.

The sample holds one count of this clone. This sequence joins TRBV5-1 and TRBJ2-2; a weak D match, TRBD1 (6 bases). The CDR3 runs 14 residues. V shed 5 bases and J shed 7 bases, with 15 bases lying between them. The germline V gene encodes CDR1 SGHRS and CDR2 YFSETQ. The CDR3 region is CASRSSRTDGELFF. The CDR3 DNA sequence: TGCGCCAGCAGGTCCTCGCGGACAGACGGGGAGCTGTTTTTT.

V usage is TRBV11-2 and J usage is TRBJ2-1; the D is unclear. V was clipped by 10 bases and J by 14 bases, with 18 bases between them. The V gene's germline CDR1 is SGHAT and CDR2 FQNNGV. The CDR3 extends over 11 amino acids. The CDR3 here is CAMGSLPLEFF. CDR3 nucleotides: TGTGCCATGGGAAGTCTCCCTCTGGAGTTCTTC. The full variable domain, rest sourced from reference TRBV11-2 and TRBJ2-1, is EAGVAQSPRYKIIEKRQSVAFWCNPISGHATLYWYQQILGQGPKLLIQFQNNGVVDDSQLPKDRFSAERLKGVDSTLKIQPAKLEDSAVYLCAMGSLPLEFFGPGTRLTVL.

The chain combines TRBV2 with TRBJ2-2; no definite D call. The CDR3 loop spans 14 amino acids. V lost 8 bases, J lost 3 bases, and 13 bases lay in between. Germline CDR1 SNHLY, CDR2 FYNNEI. DNA for the CDR3: TGTGCCAGCGGAGTCCGAGGTGACACCGGGGAGCTGTTTTTT. It encodes CASGVRGDTGELFF.

The V call is TRBV7-2, the J call TRBJ2-7; D call uncertain. Germline CDR1 is SGHTA and CDR2 is FQGNSA. The CDR3 length is 15 residues. V lost 1 base and J lost 0, with 10 bases in between. The CDR3 coding sequence is TGTGCCAGCAGCTTAGATAGCAGGAGCTCCTACGAGCAGTACTTC. Encoded protein: CASSLDSRSSYEQYF. Variable domain in full (rest from reference TRBV7-2 and TRBJ2-7): GAGVSQSPSNKVTEKGKDVELRCDPISGHTALYWYRQSLGQGLEFLIYFQGNSAPDKSGLPSDRFSAERTGGSVSTLTIQRTQQEDSAVYLCASSLDSRSSYEQYFGPGTRLTVT.

This chain connects TRBV19 to TRBJ1-4; 8 nucleotides line up with TRBD1. The CDR3 consists of 15 residues. Germline values: CDR1 LNHDA, CDR2 SQIVND (reference sequence). The trim removed 6 bases at V and 7 bases at J, leaving 10 bases unmatched. For the CDR3, the DNA is TGTGCCAGTAGCACTGACAGGGGCAGTAGTGAAAAACTGTTTTTT. Protein product: CASSTDRGSSEKLFF.

The chain joins TRBV19 to TRBJ2-7; D possibly corresponds to TRBD1 (5 bases). This CDR3 is built from 14 residues. CDR1 is LNHDA, CDR2 SQIVND, per germline (reference sequence). V lost 6 bases, J lost 3 bases, and 15 bases lay in between. The CDR3 sequence is CASRIKDTGYEQYF. Here the CDR3 DNA reads TGTGCCAGTAGAATTAAGGACACCGGCTACGAGCAGTACTTC.

The rearrangement uses TRBV6-5 and TRBJ1-5; D not certain. The V gene lost 7 bases and the J gene lost 4 bases, with 5 bases spanning the gap. Germline values: CDR1 MNHEY, CDR2 SVGAGI. There are 11 residues in the CDR3. CDR3 sequence: CASNSNQPQHF. The CDR3 DNA follows: TGTGCCAGCAACTCTAATCAGCCCCAGCATTTT.

The chain couples TRBV19 to TRBJ2-7; perhaps TRBD2 as D (7 bases). The CDR3 loop spans 15 amino acids. The germline V and J ends were trimmed by 1 base and 2 bases, with 12 bases remaining between them. CDR1 LNHDA and CDR2 SQIVND come from the germline V gene (reference sequence). The CDR3 coding sequence is TGTGCCAGTAGTATAGGGTCGGGGGGCACCTACGAGCAGTACTTC. Translating gives CASSIGSGGTYEQYF.